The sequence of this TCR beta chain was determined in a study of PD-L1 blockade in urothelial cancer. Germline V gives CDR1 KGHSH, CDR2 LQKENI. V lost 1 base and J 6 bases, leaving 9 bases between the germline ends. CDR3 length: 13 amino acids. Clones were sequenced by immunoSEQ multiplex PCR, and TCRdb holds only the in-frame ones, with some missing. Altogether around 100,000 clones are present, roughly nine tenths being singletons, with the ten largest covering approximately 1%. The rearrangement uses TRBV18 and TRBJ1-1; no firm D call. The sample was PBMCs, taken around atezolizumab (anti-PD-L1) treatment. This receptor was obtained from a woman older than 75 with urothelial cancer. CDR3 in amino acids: CASSPRANAEAFF. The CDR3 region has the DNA TGTGCCAGCTCACCACGGGCCAATGCTGAAGCTTTCTTT. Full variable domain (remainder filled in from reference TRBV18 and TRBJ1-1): NAGVMQNPRHLVRRRGQEARLRCSPMKGHSHVYWYRQLPEEGLKFMVYLQKENIIDESGMPKERFSAEFPKEGPSILRIQQVVRGDSAAYFCASSPRANAEAFFGQGTRLTVV.